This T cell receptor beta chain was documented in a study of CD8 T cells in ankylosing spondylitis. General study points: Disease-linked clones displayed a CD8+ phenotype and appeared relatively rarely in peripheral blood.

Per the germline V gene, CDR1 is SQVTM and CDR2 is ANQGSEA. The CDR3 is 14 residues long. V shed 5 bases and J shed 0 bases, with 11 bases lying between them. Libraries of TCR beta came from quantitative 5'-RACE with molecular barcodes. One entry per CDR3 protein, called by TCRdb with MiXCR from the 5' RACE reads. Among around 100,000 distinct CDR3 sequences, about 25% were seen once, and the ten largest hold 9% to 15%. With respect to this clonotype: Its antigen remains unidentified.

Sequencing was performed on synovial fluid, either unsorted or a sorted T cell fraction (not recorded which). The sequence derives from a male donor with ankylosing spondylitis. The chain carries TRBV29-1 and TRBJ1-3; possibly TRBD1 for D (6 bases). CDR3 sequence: CSVLDSLSGNTIYF. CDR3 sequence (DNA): TGCAGCGTTTTGGACAGCCTCTCTGGAAACACCATATATTTT. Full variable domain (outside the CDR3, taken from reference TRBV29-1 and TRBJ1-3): SAVISQKPSRDICQRGTSLTIQCQVDSQVTMMFWYRQQPGQSLTLIATANQGSEATYESGFVIDKFPISRPNLTFSTLTVSNMSPEDSSIYLCSVLDSLSGNTIYFGEGSWLTVV.